The 13 T cell receptor beta chains presented below share a single source sample, sequenced in a study of T cell responses to AZD1222 COVID-19 vaccine. Clones were read by immunoSEQ multiplex PCR, and TCRdb kept only the in-frame ones, dropping some. The sample yields under 150,000 clones, approximately 90% seen once. Sequences were derived from peripheral blood, sampled on day 0 of AZD1222 vaccination. The receptors were gathered from an adult in good health.

The DNA for the CDR3 is TGTGCCAGCAGTTACTCTAGAGCGAACACTGAAGCTTTCTTT. Encoded protein: CASSYSRANTEAFF. The V gene is TRBV6-5, the J gene TRBJ1-1; D is undetermined. This CDR3 region has 14 residues. Per germline, CDR1 MNHEY and CDR2 SVGAGI. V was shortened by 0 bases and J by 1 base, with 6 bases between the two germline ends.

The chain is built from TRBV9 and TRBJ1-1; 8 nucleotides agree with TRBD1. This CDR3 has 14 amino acids. From germline, CDR1 is SGDLS and CDR2 YYNGEE. V was pared by 4 bases and J by 6 bases, with 8 bases of the junction left unmatched. CDR3 sequence (DNA): TGTGCCAGCAGCTCAGGACAGGGCGGCCCTGAAGCTTTCTTT. Residues: CASSSGQGGPEAFF.

This clone appeared a single time. This chain uses TRBV27 with TRBJ2-7; 9 nucleotides line up with TRBD2. The germline V gene encodes CDR1 MNHEY and CDR2 SMNVEV (reference sequence). V was clipped by 7 bases and J by 3 bases; unmatched bases: 1. This CDR3 is built from 12 residues. CDR3 coding DNA: TGTGCCAGCAAGCGGGGGGACTACGAGCAGTACTTC. This sequence encodes CASKRGDYEQYF.

The count of this clone is one. This sequence joins TRBV3-1 (or the pseudogene TRBV3-2) and TRBJ1-4; no reliable D call. The CDR3 consists of 13 residues. CDR1 is LGHDT, CDR2 YNNKEL, per germline (reference sequence). Trimming cost V 3 bases and J 14 bases, with 16 bases left between them. The CDR3 spells CASSQGIGIRLFF. CDR3 bases: TGTGCCAGCAGCCAGGGGATCGGAATTAGGCTGTTTTTT.

The CDR3 here is CASSLGVRGSYNEQFF. CDR3 DNA sequence: TGTGCCAGCAGCTTAGGAGTGCGCGGCTCCTACAATGAGCAGTTCTTC. The V gene is TRBV11-2, the J gene TRBJ2-1; D is unclear. The CDR3 consists of 16 residues. V was cut by 1 base and J by 0 bases, with 10 bases left in between. Germline CDR1 and CDR2: SGHAT and FQNNGV.

This sequence joins TRBV4-1 and TRBJ2-7; 7 bases fit TRBD2. This CDR3 has 18 residues. Per germline, CDR1 MGHRA and CDR2 YSYEKL. The ends lost 1 base at V and 2 bases at J; junction bases unmatched: 14. In DNA, the CDR3 is TGCGCCAGCAGCCAAGTTCCCCTTACACCGGGAGGAGCCTACGAGCAGTACTTC. Amino acid sequence: CASSQVPLTPGGAYEQYF.

This rearrangement joins TRBV27 to TRBJ1-6; 9 positions agree with TRBD1. Germline loops: CDR1 MNHEY, CDR2 SMNVEV (reference sequence). The trim removed 4 bases at V and 10 bases at J, leaving 5 bases unmatched. The CDR3 spans 14 residues. This CDR3 reads CASSYGTGSSPLHF. DNA of the CDR3: TGTGCCAGCAGTTATGGGACAGGGTCGTCACCCCTCCACTTT.

The rearrangement uses TRBV7-3 and TRBJ1-6; D is undetermined. The germline V gene encodes CDR1 SGHTA and CDR2 FQGTGA. The length of the CDR3 is 13 residues. The germline V and J ends were trimmed by 5 bases and 8 bases, with 10 bases remaining between them. CDR3 sequence reads: CASSAGVYSPLHF. CDR3 DNA sequence: TGTGCCAGCAGCGCCGGGGTGTATTCACCCCTCCACTTT.

V gene TRBV6-5 combines with J gene TRBJ2-1; 7 bases agree with TRBD1. The germline V gene encodes CDR1 MNHEY and CDR2 SVGAGI. The CDR3 covers 15 residues. Trimming removed 5 bases from V and 6 bases from J; junction bases left unmatched: 10. The CDR3 loop reads CASSKKQGSRNEQFF. The CDR3 DNA reads TGTGCCAGCAGTAAAAAACAGGGGTCACGCAATGAGCAGTTCTTC.

This chain uses TRBV7-9 with TRBJ2-3, with a weak D call TRBD2 (5 bases). This CDR3 is 16 amino acids long. V was clipped by 1 base and J by 3 bases, with 14 bases between them. Germline values: CDR1 SEHNR, CDR2 FQNEAQ (reference sequence). The CDR3 here is CASSLERTVATDTQYF. CDR3 nucleotide sequence: TGTGCCAGCAGCTTAGAAAGAACGGTAGCGACAGATACGCAGTATTTT.

This clone was detected only once. The chain links TRBV9 to TRBJ1-5, with 10 positions matching TRBD1. Germline trimming cut 0 bases from V and 3 bases from J; bases unmatched to any gene: 6. CDR3 length: 17 amino acids. Germline lookup yields CDR1 SGDLS and CDR2 YYNGEE. CDR3 nucleotides: TGTGCCAGCAGCGTAGCAAGGGACAGGGGATCCAATCAGCCCCAGCATTTT. This sequence encodes CASSVARDRGSNQPQHF.

The V gene is TRBV28, the J gene TRBJ1-5; 7 positions agree with TRBD1. This CDR3 region has 15 residues. The ends lost 5 bases at V and 7 bases at J; junction bases unmatched: 11. Looked up from germline, CDR1 is MDHEN and CDR2 is SYDVKM. The CDR3 is CASSLHRGSGQPQHF. Written as DNA, the CDR3 is TGTGCCAGCAGTCTGCACAGGGGCAGCGGGCAGCCCCAGCATTTT.

This rearrangement joins TRBV10-3 to TRBJ2-1, with D perhaps TRBD2 (5 bases). Germline V gene data show CDR1 as ENHRY and CDR2 as SYGVKD. The CDR3 consists of 17 residues. Trimming removed 0 bases from V and 0 bases from J, with 12 bases in between. This CDR3 reads CAISESDSESSYNEQFF. CDR3 DNA sequence: TGTGCCATCAGTGAGTCCGATAGCGAAAGCTCCTACAATGAGCAGTTCTTC.